This T cell receptor beta chain was sequenced for a study of cytomegalovirus exposure and HLA in healthy donors (dated by TCRdb to about 2017). Background for the entire study: According to an earlier analysis of 587 of the donors, about 179 million T cells yielded roughly 100 million unique TCR beta sequences and more than 250 Gb of sequence data. The later analysis used no new phenotypic data to find candidate immune exposures, relying instead on TCR beta sequences and their occurrence across donors. Donor age, sex, ethnicity and CMV serostatus were compiled alongside the repertoire data. Roughly five DR-DQ haplotypes were handled as single units for association and clustering, since linkage in the cohort was strong. The study combined high-throughput TCR immunosequencing, statistical association of individual TCRs with disease status, and machine learning to predict cytomegalovirus infection status. Roughly 300 gigabases of sequencing data and around 87 million unique TCR sequences were included in an early release covering 550 to 650 HLA-typed donors. Typing coverage varied by locus: roughly 620-640 donors for A, B, C, DRB1 and DQB1; approximately 500 for DQA1; some 610 for DPA1; roughly 450 for DPB1. A later analysis re-analyzed previously published TCR beta repertoires from 600 to 850 donors and added high-resolution HLA genotyping to study TCR occurrence patterns. In addition to the first cohort of 500 to 850 subjects, a separate validation cohort of approximately 130 different subjects was used. The study aimed to test whether signatures of past pathogen exposure could be identified by cataloging public T cell receptors. Among about 410 genotyped donors of the cohort, an average of about 220,000 unique TCR beta nucleotide sequences was sequenced per donor, of which about 18% were non-productive. Class I and class II HLA loci were covered by the typing at four-digit resolution. The study used immunosequencing to profile the T cell repertoires of under 700 subjects and linked those repertoires to cytomegalovirus serostatus. Among the approximately 400 genotyped donors, 75% to 90% belonged to the genetic ancestry cluster associated with self-reported Caucasian donors. In an earlier analysis of roughly 580 of the donors, high-throughput TCR beta sequencing was used to judge whether each TCR beta V gene segment behaved as functional or pseudogenic. All discovery cohort repertoires had been generated using a single sequencing platform. A later genetic analysis used genome-wide SNP genotypes for about three fifths of the 666 donors, treating that subset as a discovery cohort. Results and caveats for the whole study, not just this receptor: For the cohort, immune exposure information was limited to CMV serostatus. In the study, around 160 TCR beta chains were listed as associated with cytomegalovirus. Because counts were too low, roughly 17 rarely observed V segments, including chromosome 9 orphons, were left out of the earlier analysis of some 600 of the donors. A later analysis associated around 16,000 TCR beta sequences with specific HLA alleles at a false discovery rate of 0.05. The classifier was reported to diagnose cytomegalovirus status with high specificity and sensitivity in both the original and validation cohorts. In a later genetic analysis, fewer N-insertions in productive TCRs were reported among donors in an Asian-associated ancestry cluster than the roughly 700-donor mean. Linkage disequilibrium might explain the correlated functional status among segregating V segments, but an unknown experimental factor could not be ruled out. In vitro tests confirmed that a few of the cytomegalovirus-associated TCR beta chains recognize cytomegalovirus antigens. An earlier analysis of approximately 590 of the donors showed that most TCR beta V segments appeared in productive rearrangements either about 87% or about 30% of the time, which broadly matched IMGT annotations. Because HLA typing was unavailable for some donors at each locus, only the typed subset was used in association tests. In a later analysis, most CMV-associated TCR beta chains were found to appear HLA-restricted, with HLA associations seemingly driven largely by CMV exposure. The cohort was sequenced for TCR beta chains only, and without alpha or paired-chain data the features that could be detected were limited. V-gene and J-gene trimming of TCR beta chains was associated with a missense DCLRE1C variant in a later genetic analysis, and the association was replicated in an independent cohort. In a later analysis, the rate of TCR association differed among HLA loci, with DRB1 alleles having the most associated TCRs and HLA-C alleles having the fewest. Strong co-occurrence of HLA alleles, especially DR and DQ, made assigning TCR associations to individual alleles difficult. A further reported finding was that TCR beta sequences accurately predicted the HLA-A and HLA-B alleles for most subjects in the first cohort. It was suggested by the authors that the approach could potentially be generalized to other disease states and immunological phenotypes. Presence/absence analyses assumed roughly uniform sequencing depth across donors, an assumption that may not hold. The 87-base-pair reads could not distinguish some IMGT-functional V segments, including TRBV6-2 and TRBV6-3, so those segments were excluded. A group of highly shared sequence variants was considered likely to be a technical artifact of the sequencing pipeline. Compared with equally common non-associated chains, HLA-associated TCR beta chains in a later analysis were more clonally expanded and had lower generation probabilities. In a later analysis, several top co-occurrence clusters were reported to appear linked to parvovirus B19, influenza, CMV and Epstein-Barr virus. Most TCR sequences were seen in very few donors, while some public TCRs were found in many individuals.

In total, 666 healthy bone marrow donors made up the cohort. At the time of sampling, every cohort member was nominally healthy, though immune exposures that went unrecorded were likely present. The donor was CMV seropositive and was included in the group of 250 to 300 seropositive cohort members. A peripheral blood sample was provided by each donor, and peripheral blood mononuclear cells were used for TCR beta sequencing. Genomic DNA was extracted from the blood cell samples with the Qiagen DNeasy Blood Extraction Kit. CDR1 SGDLS and CDR2 YYNGEE are derived from the germline V gene. The CDR3 measures 13 amino acids from cysteine to phenylalanine. CDR3 DNA only is kept here, 39 bases in frame from base 1. V gives up 2 bases and J gives up 2 bases, and the segment between their germline ends measures 7 bases. Preparation of the library involved the immunoSEQ multiplex PCR assay. A mixture of 60 forward primers for TCR Vbeta segments and 13 reverse primers for TCR Jbeta segments was used in the multiplex PCR. The CDR3 region of rearranged TCR beta genes was amplified from genomic DNA with a multiplex PCR assay. On the Illumina HiSeq System, the amplified TCR beta libraries were sequenced as 87-base-pair reads. The paper's processing steps were these. Across the roughly 700 repertoires, a later analysis counted tens of millions of unique TCR beta chains, 8.5 million to 12 million of which were shared by at least two donors. A nearest-neighbor algorithm error-corrected the raw reads and collapsed the reads into unique sequences, merging closely related sequences to remove PCR and sequencing errors. To assign V, D and J gene segments, CDR3 sequences were aligned to IMGT reference sequences. For a sequence to be retained, a match of at least six nucleotides was required to both a V gene segment and a J gene segment. Rearrangements were classified as productive when the CDR3 lacked stop codons and remained in frame with V and J, and all other rearrangements were classified as non-productive. Following IMGT convention, CDR3 was defined as the stretch from the second conserved V-encoded cysteine up to the conserved J-encoded phenylalanine. In an earlier analysis of around 540 of the donors, sequences lacking an unambiguous match to a single V gene segment were excluded. An earlier analysis of 587 of the donors classified V segments as functional when productive rearrangements were above 56.7% and as segregating when the standard deviation between donors was above 5%. A statistical classification framework was built for diagnosing cytomegalovirus status from the catalog of TCR beta chain sequences. A later analysis assigned V and J genes by comparing TCR nucleotide sequences with IMGT/GENE-DB human TR gene sequences. A later analysis assigned CDR3 sequences and most-parsimonious VDJ recombination scenarios with the TCRdist pipeline. In a later analysis, every TCR beta chain was defined by the combination of its CDR3 amino acid sequence and its V-gene family, and reads without a unique V-gene family were dropped. To address suspected cross-contamination and a sequencing artifact, a later analysis removed a few hundred highly shared, low-generation-probability nucleotide sequences. In a later analysis, a clonal expansion index for each public chain was calculated from normalized within-repertoire ranks of inferred template counts. In a later analysis, generation probabilities were computed with a VDJ recombination model fitted to out-of-frame rearrangements, and the resulting probabilities were checked against IGoR. In a later analysis, TCR-TCR, TCR-HLA and TCR-CMV co-occurrence was scored with hypergeometric tests, and a repertoire-size bias correction was applied to TCR pairs. In a later analysis, false discovery rates were estimated by permuting HLA or CMV assignments 20 times. In a later analysis, co-occurring TCRs were grouped using DBSCAN, with TCRdist sequence similarity added in when clustering inside HLA-allele-positive subsets. Repertoires with fewer than 30,000 or more than 120,000 public chains, plus five repertoires with anomalous nucleotide sharing, were excluded from co-occurrence clustering. The table was pulled from immuneACCESS by TCRdb, which kept in-frame rearrangements only. Such tables lose some clones; where checked, under half of the loss comes from unresolved V genes, and the rest has no known cause. D and trimming were read from the DNA, whereas the V and J calls and clone size are those reported in that table. This sample comprises more than 95,000 clones, around 82% of them detected only once. The ten top clones hold 9% to 12% of the sample.

In regard to this clone: Its antigen specificity is not known. Base qualities are missing; no much larger clone stands one base away.

Sequencing used PBMCs. The rearranged chain carries TRBV9 and TRBJ2-5, with the D gene not clear enough to name. The receptor comes from a woman aged 18-29 years in good health and CMV-seropositive. The CDR3 in this case is CASSVDLQETQYF. Here is the DNA: TGTGCCAGCAGCGTCGACTTGCAAGAGACCCAGTACTTC.